The present entry profiles one T cell receptor beta chain with its context. The antigen remains undetermined. This sample is drawn from a study of cytomegalovirus exposure and HLA in healthy donors. Overall study findings and caveats: TCR sequences were mostly rare, though some public TCRs occurred in many donors.

TCRdb's table, derived via immunoSEQ multiplex PCR, lists solely in-frame clones and lacks some. The table has a few hundred thousand clones, roughly 89% seen once. Germline V lookup: CDR1 SGHAT, CDR2 FQNNGV. V was pared by 3 bases and J by 6 bases, with 8 bases of the junction left unmatched. The CDR3 consists of 14 residues. The chain couples TRBV11-2 to TRBJ2-7, with 7 bases that match TRBD1. The sequence came from a woman between 18 and 29 years old in good health and CMV-seronegative. Sample: PBMCs. CDR3 region: CASSFQTGFFEQYF. The CDR3, as DNA: TGTGCCAGCAGCTTTCAGACAGGGTTCTTCGAGCAGTACTTC. Based on the CDR3 plus reference TRBV11-2 and TRBJ2-7, the full variable domain is EAGVAQSPRYKIIEKRQSVAFWCNPISGHATLYWYQQILGQGPKLLIQFQNNGVVDDSQLPKDRFSAERLKGVDSTLKIQPAKLEDSAVYLCASSFQTGFFEQYFGPGTRLTVT.